The following is a T cell receptor (beta chain) sequence with its context. Its cognate antigen is unknown. Sequencing was performed with immunoSEQ multiplex PCR; in TCRdb, only in-frame clones are kept and a portion is missing. The sample shows roughly 130,000 clones, 85% to 95% of them seen only once. This specimen comes from a study of graft-versus-host responses after intestinal transplantation. Study outcomes and limitations: An association linked early post-transplant HvG declines with peak circulating GvH clone levels.

V was pared by 0 bases and J by 3 bases, with 21 bases between. This CDR3 has 18 residues. Germline assignment: CDR1 SGHVS and CDR2 FQNEAQ. The source is a human donor who received an intestinal transplant. V gene TRBV7-8 combines with J gene TRBJ2-7; tentative D call: TRBD2 (6 bases). The sequences come from unstimulated CD4+ T cells sorted from spleen or lymph node cells, collected before intestinal transplant. The CDR3 protein is CASSLALAQATSHYEQYF. CDR3 coding DNA: TGTGCCAGCAGCTTAGCGCTAGCGCAGGCTACTTCCCACTACGAGCAGTACTTC. The full variable domain, rest sourced from reference TRBV7-8 and TRBJ2-7, is GAGVSQSPRYKVAKRGQDVALRCDPISGHVSLFWYQQALGQGPEFLTYFQNEAQLDKSGLPSDRFFAERPEGSVSTLKIQRTQQEDSAVYLCASSLALAQATSHYEQYFGPGTRLTVT.